The sequence of this T cell receptor beta chain was determined in a study of T cell changes during pregnancy in multiple sclerosis. This clone was recorded only once. Per the germline V gene, CDR1 is SGHKS and CDR2 is YYEKEE (reference sequence). This CDR3 comprises 15 residues. V lost 4 bases to trimming and J lost 1 base; unmatched junction nucleotides: 7. The assay was immunoSEQ multiplex PCR, and TCRdb's table has in-frame clones only and misses some. The sample carries approximately 58,000 clones, roughly 90% recorded once. The receptor was derived from a female donor in good health, enrolled as a control in a pregnancy study. V and J are TRBV5-5 and TRBJ1-1; TRBD1 aligns across 7 bases. Sequenced here: CD4+ T cells from peripheral blood mononuclear cells, sampled after pregnancy. CDR3 protein: CASSGQTGRNTEAFF. Here the CDR3 DNA reads TGTGCCAGCAGCGGACAGACAGGGCGGAACACTGAAGCTTTCTTT.